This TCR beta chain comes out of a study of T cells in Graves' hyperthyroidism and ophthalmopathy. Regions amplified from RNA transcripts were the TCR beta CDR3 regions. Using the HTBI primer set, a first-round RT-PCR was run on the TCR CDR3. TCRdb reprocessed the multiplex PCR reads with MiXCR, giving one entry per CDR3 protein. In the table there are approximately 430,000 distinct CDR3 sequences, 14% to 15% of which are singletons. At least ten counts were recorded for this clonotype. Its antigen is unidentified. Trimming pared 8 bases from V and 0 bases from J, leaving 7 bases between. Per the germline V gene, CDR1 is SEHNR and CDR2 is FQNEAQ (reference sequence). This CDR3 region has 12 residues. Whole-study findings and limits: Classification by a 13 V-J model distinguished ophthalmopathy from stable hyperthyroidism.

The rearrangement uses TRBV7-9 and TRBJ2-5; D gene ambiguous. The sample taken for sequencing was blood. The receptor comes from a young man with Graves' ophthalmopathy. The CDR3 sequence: CASAMYQETQYF. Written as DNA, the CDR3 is TGTGCCAGCGCCATGTACCAAGAGACCCAGTACTTC.